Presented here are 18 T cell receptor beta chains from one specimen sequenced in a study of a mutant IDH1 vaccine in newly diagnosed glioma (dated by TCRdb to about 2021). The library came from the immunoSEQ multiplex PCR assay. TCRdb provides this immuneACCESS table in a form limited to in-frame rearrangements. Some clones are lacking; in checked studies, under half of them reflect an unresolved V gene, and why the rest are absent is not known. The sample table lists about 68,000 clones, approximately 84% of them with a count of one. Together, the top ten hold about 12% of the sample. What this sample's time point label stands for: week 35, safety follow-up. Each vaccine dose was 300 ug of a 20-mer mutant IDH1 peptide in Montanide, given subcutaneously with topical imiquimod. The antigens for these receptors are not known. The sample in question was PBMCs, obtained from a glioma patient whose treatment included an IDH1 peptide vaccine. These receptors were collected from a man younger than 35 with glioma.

The CDR3 nucleotides read TGCGCCAGCAGCTTGAATTCGGTAGGGGCTGGAAACACCATATATTTT. Its translation is CASSLNSVGAGNTIYF. The rearrangement joins TRBV5-1 to TRBJ1-3; D possibly corresponds to TRBD1 (5 bases). Trimming pared 1 base from V and 2 bases from J, leaving 13 bases between. Germline V gene data show CDR1 as SGHRS and CDR2 as YFSETQ. CDR3 length: 16 amino acids. Full variable domain (outside the CDR3, taken from reference TRBV5-1 and TRBJ1-3): KAGVTQTPRYLIKTRGQQVTLSCSPISGHRSVSWYQQTPGQGLQFLFEYFSETQRNKGNFPGRFSGRQFSNSRSEMNVSTLELGDSALYLCASSLNSVGAGNTIYFGEGSWLTVV.

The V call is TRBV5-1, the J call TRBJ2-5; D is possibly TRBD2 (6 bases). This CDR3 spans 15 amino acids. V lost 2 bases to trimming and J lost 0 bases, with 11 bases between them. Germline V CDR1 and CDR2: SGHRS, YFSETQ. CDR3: CASSFGGKYQETQYF. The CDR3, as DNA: TGCGCCAGCAGCTTCGGAGGGAAGTACCAAGAGACCCAGTACTTC.

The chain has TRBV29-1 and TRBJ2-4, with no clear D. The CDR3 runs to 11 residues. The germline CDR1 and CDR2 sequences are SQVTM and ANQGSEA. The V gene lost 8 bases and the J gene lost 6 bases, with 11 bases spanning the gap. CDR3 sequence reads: CSFRQGNIQYF. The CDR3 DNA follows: TGCAGCTTCCGGCAAGGAAACATTCAGTACTTC.

The CDR3 here is CASSLRQGKNIQYF. The DNA of the CDR3 is TGTGCCAGCAGTTTAAGACAGGGCAAAAACATTCAGTACTTC. This sequence joins TRBV27 and TRBJ2-4; 7 bases map to TRBD1. CDR1 and CDR2 (germline): MNHEY, SMNVEV (reference sequence). With V trimmed by 2 bases and J by 3 bases, 1 base remained unmatched. The CDR3 runs 14 residues.

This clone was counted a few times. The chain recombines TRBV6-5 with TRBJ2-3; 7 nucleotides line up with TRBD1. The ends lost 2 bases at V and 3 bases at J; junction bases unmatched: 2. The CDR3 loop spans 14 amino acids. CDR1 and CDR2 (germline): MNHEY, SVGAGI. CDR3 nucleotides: TGTGCCAGCAGTTACCTACAGGGGACAGATACGCAGTATTTT. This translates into CASSYLQGTDTQYF.

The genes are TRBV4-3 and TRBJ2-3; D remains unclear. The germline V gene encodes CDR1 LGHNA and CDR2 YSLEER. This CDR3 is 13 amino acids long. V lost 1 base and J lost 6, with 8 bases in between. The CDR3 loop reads CASSQGIGDTQYF. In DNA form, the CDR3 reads TGCGCCAGCAGCCAAGGTATTGGGGATACGCAGTATTTT.

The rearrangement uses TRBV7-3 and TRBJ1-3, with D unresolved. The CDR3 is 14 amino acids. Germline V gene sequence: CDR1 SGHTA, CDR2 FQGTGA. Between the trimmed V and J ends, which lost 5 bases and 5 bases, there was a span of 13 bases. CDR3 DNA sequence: TGTGCCAGCAGCGCCCGGGGATGGAGAAACACCATATATTTT. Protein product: CASSARGWRNTIYF.

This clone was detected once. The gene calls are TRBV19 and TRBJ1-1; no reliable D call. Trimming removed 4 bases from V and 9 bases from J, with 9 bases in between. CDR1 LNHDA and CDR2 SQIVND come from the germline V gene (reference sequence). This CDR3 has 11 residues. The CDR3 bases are TGTGCCAGTAGTACCTACAAGAAAGCTTTCTTT. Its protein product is CASSTYKKAFF.

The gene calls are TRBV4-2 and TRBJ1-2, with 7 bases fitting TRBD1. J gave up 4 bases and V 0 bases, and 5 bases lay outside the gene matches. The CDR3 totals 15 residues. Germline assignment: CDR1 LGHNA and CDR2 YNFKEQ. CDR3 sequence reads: CASSQDKGALYGYTF. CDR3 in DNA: TGTGCCAGCAGCCAAGATAAGGGGGCCCTCTATGGCTACACCTTC.

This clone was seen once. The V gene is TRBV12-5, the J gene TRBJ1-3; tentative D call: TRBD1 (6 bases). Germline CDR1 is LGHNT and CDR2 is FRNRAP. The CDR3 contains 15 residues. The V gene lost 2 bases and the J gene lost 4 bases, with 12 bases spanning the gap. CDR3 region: CASGLFPQGGNTIYF. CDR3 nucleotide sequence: TGTGCTAGTGGTTTGTTTCCACAGGGAGGAAACACCATATATTTT. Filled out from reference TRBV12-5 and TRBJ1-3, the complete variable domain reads DARVTQTPRHKVTEMGQEVTMRCQPILGHNTVFWYRQTMMQGLELLAYFRNRAPLDDSGMPKDRFSAEMPDATLATLKIQPSEPRDSAVYFCASGLFPQGGNTIYFGEGSWLTVV.

In DNA, the CDR3 is TGTGCCAGCAGCCAAGATGAAAGGGGGCCAGATACGCAGTATTTT. Protein sequence: CASSQDERGPDTQYF. The rearrangement joins TRBV4-2 to TRBJ2-3, with 7 bases aligning to TRBD1. Trimming took 0 bases from V and 4 from J; bases not matched to a gene: 4. The CDR3 loop spans 15 amino acids. The V gene's germline CDR1 is LGHNA and CDR2 YNFKEQ.

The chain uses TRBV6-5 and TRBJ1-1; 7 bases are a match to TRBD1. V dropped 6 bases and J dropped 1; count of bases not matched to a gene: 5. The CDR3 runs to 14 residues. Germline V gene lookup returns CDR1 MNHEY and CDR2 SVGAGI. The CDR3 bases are TGTGCCAGCAGACTAAGACAGGGGAACACTGAAGCTTTCTTT. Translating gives CASRLRQGNTEAFF.

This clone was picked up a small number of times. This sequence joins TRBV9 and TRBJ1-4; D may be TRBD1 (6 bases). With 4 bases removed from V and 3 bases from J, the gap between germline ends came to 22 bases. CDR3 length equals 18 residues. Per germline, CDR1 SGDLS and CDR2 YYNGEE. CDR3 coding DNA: TGTGCCAGCAGCCTAGGCACGGGACAACGAGGGGCTAATGAAAAACTGTTTTTT. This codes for CASSLGTGQRGANEKLFF. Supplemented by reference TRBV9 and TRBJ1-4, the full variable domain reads DSGVTQTPKHLITATGQRVTLRCSPRSGDLSVYWYQQSLDQGLQFLIQYYNGEERAKGNILERFSAQQFPDLHSELNLSSLELGDSALYFCASSLGTGQRGANEKLFFGSGTQLSVL.

Written as DNA, the CDR3 is TGTGCCAGCAGTGCCTATCATGAGCAGTTCTTC. It encodes CASSAYHEQFF. The chain combines TRBV2 with TRBJ2-1; D gene uncertain. The CDR3 spans 11 residues. Germline assignment: CDR1 SNHLY and CDR2 FYNNEI. V was pared by 4 bases and J by 8 bases, with 6 bases between.

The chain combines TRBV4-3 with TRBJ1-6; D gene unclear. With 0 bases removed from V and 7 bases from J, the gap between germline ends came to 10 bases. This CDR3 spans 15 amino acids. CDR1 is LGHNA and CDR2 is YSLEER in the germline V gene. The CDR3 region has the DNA TGCGCCAGCAGCCAAGAATTAGGGAAAAATTCACCCCTCCACTTT. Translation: CASSQELGKNSPLHF.

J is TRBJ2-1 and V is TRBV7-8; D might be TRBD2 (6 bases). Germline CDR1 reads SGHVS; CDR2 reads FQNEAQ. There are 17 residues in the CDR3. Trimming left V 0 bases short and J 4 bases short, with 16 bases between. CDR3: CASSLARSSEWYNEQFF. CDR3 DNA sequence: TGTGCCAGCAGCTTAGCTAGGTCTAGCGAGTGGTACAATGAGCAGTTCTTC.

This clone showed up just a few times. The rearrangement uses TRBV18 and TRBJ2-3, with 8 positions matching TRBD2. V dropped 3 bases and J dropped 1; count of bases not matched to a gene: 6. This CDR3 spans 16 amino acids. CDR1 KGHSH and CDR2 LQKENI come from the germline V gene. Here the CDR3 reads CASSPQRERRTDTQYF. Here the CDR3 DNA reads TGTGCCAGCTCACCCCAGCGGGAGCGTCGCACAGATACGCAGTATTTT. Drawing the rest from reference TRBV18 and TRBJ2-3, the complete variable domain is NAGVMQNPRHLVRRRGQEARLRCSPMKGHSHVYWYRQLPEEGLKFMVYLQKENIIDESGMPKERFSAEFPKEGPSILRIQQVVRGDSAAYFCASSPQRERRTDTQYFGPGTRLTVL.

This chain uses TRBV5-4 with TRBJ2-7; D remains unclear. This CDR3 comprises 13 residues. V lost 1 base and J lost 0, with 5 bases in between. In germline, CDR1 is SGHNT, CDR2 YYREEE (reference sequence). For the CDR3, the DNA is TGTGCCAGCAGCTTGTCAAGCTCCTACGAGCAGTACTTC. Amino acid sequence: CASSLSSSYEQYF.